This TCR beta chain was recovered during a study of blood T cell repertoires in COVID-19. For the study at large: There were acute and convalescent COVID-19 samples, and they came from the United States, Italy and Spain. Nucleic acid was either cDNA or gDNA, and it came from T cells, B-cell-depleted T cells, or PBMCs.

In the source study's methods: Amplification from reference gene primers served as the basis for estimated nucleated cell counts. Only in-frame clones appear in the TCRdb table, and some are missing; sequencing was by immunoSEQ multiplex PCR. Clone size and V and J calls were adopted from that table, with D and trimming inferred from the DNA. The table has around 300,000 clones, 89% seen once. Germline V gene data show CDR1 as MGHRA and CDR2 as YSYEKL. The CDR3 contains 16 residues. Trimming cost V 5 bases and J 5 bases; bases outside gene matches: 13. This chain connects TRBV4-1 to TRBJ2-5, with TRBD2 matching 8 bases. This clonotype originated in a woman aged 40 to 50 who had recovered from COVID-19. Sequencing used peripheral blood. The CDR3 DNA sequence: TGCGCCAGCAGCGAATACCTCAGCGGGAGCAAGGAGACCCAGTACTTC. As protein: CASSEYLSGSKETQYF.